The 6 T cell receptor beta chains listed next were all sequenced from one sample in a study of T cells in Graves' hyperthyroidism and ophthalmopathy. Amplification of TCR beta CDR3 regions was performed using RNA transcripts as template. HTBI primers were the set used in a first-round RT-PCR of the TCR CDR3. TCRdb fed the multiplex PCR reads into MiXCR, producing one record per CDR3 protein. The sample lists 300,000 to 450,000 distinct CDR3 sequences, more than 20% occurring once. Material: blood. The receptors were gathered from a man in his forties or fifties with Graves' hyperthyroidism.

This clonotype appeared a few times. The gene calls are TRBV5-1 and TRBJ2-2, with 9 bases aligning to TRBD2. Germline trimming cut 6 bases from V and 0 bases from J; bases unmatched to any gene: 3. There are 15 residues in the CDR3. Germline V CDR1 and CDR2: SGHRS, YFSETQ. The CDR3 DNA is TGCGCCAGCAAGGGACTAGCTGCGAACACCGGGGAGCTGTTTTTT. Translation gives CASKGLAANTGELFF.

This clonotype was recorded a few times. The chain is built from TRBV10-2 and TRBJ1-4, with 7 bases matching TRBD1. Germline trimming cut 6 bases from V and 8 bases from J; bases unmatched to any gene: 9. Germline assignment: CDR1 WSHSY and CDR2 SAAADI. This CDR3 spans 14 amino acids. The CDR3 loop is CASSLTGAREKLFF. The CDR3 region has the DNA TGCGCCAGCAGCCTAACAGGGGCCCGGGAAAAACTGTTTTTT.

The chain has TRBV20-1 and TRBJ2-5, with TRBD2 as a possible D gene (6 bases). CDR3 size: 15 residues. Trimming removed 4 bases at V and 2 bases at J, with 17 bases between. The germline gives CDR1 DFQATT, CDR2 SNEGSKA (reference sequence). The CDR3 here is CSAIGETGAQETQYF. CDR3 sequence (DNA): TGCAGTGCTATCGGTGAGACGGGAGCGCAAGAGACCCAGTACTTC.

This clonotype was seen repeatedly, ten times or more. V usage is TRBV6-2 or TRBV6-3 and J usage is TRBJ2-3; 13 positions match TRBD2. This CDR3 region has 17 residues. V shed 4 bases and J 4 bases; nucleotides not matched to a gene: 8. Per germline, CDR1 MNHEY and CDR2 SVGEGT. The CDR3 DNA sequence: TGTGCCAGCAGTTCGACGGGACTAGCGGGAAAATCAGATACGCAGTATTTT. Residues: CASSSTGLAGKSDTQYF.

Ten or more counts support this clonotype. The V gene is TRBV28, the J gene TRBJ2-5, with 8 bases that match TRBD2. The CDR3 totals 18 residues. Germline values: CDR1 MDHEN, CDR2 SYDVKM. Trimming removed 3 bases from V and 0 bases from J; junction bases left unmatched: 12. The CDR3 spells CASSFWSRSGRYQETQYF. The CDR3, as DNA: TGTGCCAGCAGTTTTTGGTCCAGGAGCGGGAGATACCAAGAGACCCAGTACTTC.

This chain connects TRBV20-1 to TRBJ2-7; D not certain. The germline gives CDR1 DFQATT, CDR2 SNEGSKA (reference sequence). The ends were cut back, 1 base at V and 2 bases at J, with 9 bases in the middle. The CDR3 has 13 residues. In DNA form, the CDR3 reads TGCAGTGCTAGAGGGGTTAGAACCTACGAGCAGTACTTC. This sequence encodes CSARGVRTYEQYF.